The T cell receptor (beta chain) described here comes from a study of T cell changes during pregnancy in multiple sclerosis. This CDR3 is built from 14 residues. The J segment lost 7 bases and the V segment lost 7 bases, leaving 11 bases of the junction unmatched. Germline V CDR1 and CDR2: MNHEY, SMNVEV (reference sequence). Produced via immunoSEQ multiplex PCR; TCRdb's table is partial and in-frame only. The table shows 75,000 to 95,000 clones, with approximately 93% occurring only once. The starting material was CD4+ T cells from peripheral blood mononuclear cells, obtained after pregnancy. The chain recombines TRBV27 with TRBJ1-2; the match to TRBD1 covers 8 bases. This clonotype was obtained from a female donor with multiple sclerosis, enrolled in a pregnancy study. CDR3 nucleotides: TGTGCCAGCACATCCAGGGGGCGCCCGGGTGGCTACACCTTC. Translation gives CASTSRGRPGGYTF.